These T cell receptor beta chains were read from a single sample in a study of Graves' ophthalmopathy and Graves' hyperthyroidism. TCRdb reprocessed the multiplex PCR reads via MiXCR and lists one record per CDR3 protein. The data contain 340,000 or so distinct CDR3 sequences, roughly 17% of them singletons. Sequencing was performed on peripheral blood. The receptors derive from an adult man with Graves' ophthalmopathy. CDR3s include the opening cysteine and the closing phenylalanine or tryptophan. The order of the fields is clone size, V gene, J gene, D gene, CDR3 DNA, CDR3 protein. D genes are given only for firm matches. Rows may omit the clone size; those that give it use once, few, many or a size class.

few	TRBV7-9	TRBJ2-5	-	TGTGCCAGCAGCTTAATTTCCCGCCAAGAGACCCAGTACTTC	CASSLISRQETQYF
many	TRBV5-5	TRBJ2-2	TRBD2	TGTGCCAGCGCGTATCTAGCGGGGAACACCGGGGAGCTGTTTTTT	CASAYLAGNTGELFF
-	TRBV3-1	TRBJ2-5	-	TGTGCCAGCAGCAGACGGGAGTTTGGAGAGACCCAGTACTTC	CASSRREFGETQYF
many	TRBV20-1	TRBJ1-5	TRBD1	TGCAGTGCCGCCGGGACAGGGGGTAACTCTGGCAATCAGCCCCAGCATTTT	CSAAGTGGNSGNQPQHF
many	TRBV3-1	TRBJ1-2	-	TGTGCCAGCAGCCAAGCCGGGCAGGACTATGGCTACACCTTC	CASSQAGQDYGYTF
many	TRBV12-3/TRBV12-4	TRBJ2-5	-	TGTGCCAGCGGGCCGGGAGAGACCCAGTACTTC	CASGPGETQYF
many	TRBV6-1	TRBJ1-3	TRBD1	TGTGCCAGCAGTGGCGTGGACAGGCAAACTGGAAACACCATATATTTT	CASSGVDRQTGNTIYF
many	TRBV20-1	TRBJ2-7	-	TGCAGTGCTACAGGACAGCGTCTCTTCGAGCAGTACTTC	CSATGQRLFEQYF
-	TRBV12-3/TRBV12-4	TRBJ2-7	TRBD1	TGTGCCAGCAGTTCCTCACCGGGACAGGTCATCTACGAGCAGTACTTC	CASSSSPGQVIYEQYF
-	TRBV12-3/TRBV12-4	TRBJ1-3	-	TGTGCCAGCAGGGAACGGAGAAACACCATATATTTT	CASRERRNTIYF
many	TRBV11-1	TRBJ1-3	-	TGTGCCAGCAGCACTAGCCCGATAAACAGAGACTCTGGAAACACCATATATTTT	CASSTSPINRDSGNTIYF
many	TRBV6-5	TRBJ2-7	-	TGTGCCAGCAGTTGGACGAAGAGCTCCTACGAGCAGTACTTC	CASSWTKSSYEQYF
many	TRBV6-2/TRBV6-3	TRBJ1-5	-	TGTGCCAGCGCCTTCCCGGACAGACCTAATCAGCCCCAGCATTTT	CASAFPDRPNQPQHF